This T cell receptor (beta chain) derives from a study of cytomegalovirus exposure and HLA in healthy donors. For the study at large: Inside one of the first data releases sat around 86 million unique TCRs taken from HLA-typed donors.

At least ten counts were recorded for this clone. The antigen is undetermined. Study findings and constraints: In most subjects, TCR beta sequences reportedly gave accurate predictions of HLA-A and HLA-B alleles.

In the PCR, 60 Vbeta and 13 Jbeta primers were used. This table comes from immunoSEQ multiplex PCR, and its TCRdb copy is limited to in-frame clones, with some not included. The profile shows some 90,000 clones, roughly 74% of them singletons. The sequence derives from a female donor in good health and CMV-seropositive. Sequenced material: PBMCs.

The CDR3 loop is CASSPTPYSYGYTF. CDR3 in DNA: TGTGCCAGTTCCCCGACTCCTTATAGCTATGGCTACACCTTC. The V call is TRBV27, the J call TRBJ1-2; D is unclear. Trimming removed 9 bases at V and 4 bases at J, with 18 bases between. From germline, CDR1 is MNHEY and CDR2 SMNVEV (reference sequence). The CDR3 totals 14 residues.